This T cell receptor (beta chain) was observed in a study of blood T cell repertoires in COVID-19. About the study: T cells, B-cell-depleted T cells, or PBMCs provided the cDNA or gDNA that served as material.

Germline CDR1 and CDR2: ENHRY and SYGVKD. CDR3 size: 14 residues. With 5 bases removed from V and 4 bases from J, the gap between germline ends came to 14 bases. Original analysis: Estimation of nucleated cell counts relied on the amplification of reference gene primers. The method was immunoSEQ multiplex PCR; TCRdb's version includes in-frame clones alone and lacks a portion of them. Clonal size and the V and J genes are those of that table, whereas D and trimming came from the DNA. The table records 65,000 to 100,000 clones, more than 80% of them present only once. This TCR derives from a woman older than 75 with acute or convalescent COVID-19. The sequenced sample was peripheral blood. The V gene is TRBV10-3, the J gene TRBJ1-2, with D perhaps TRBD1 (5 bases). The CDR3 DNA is TGTGCCATCAGTACCGGGACTCCTGGCTATGGCTACACCTTC. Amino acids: CAISTGTPGYGYTF.